This T cell receptor beta chain was recorded in a study of identical twins' blood T cells. Study results and limitations: Twins shared about as many clonotypes as their cloneset sizes predicted.

Original analysis: Clonotypes per individual ranged from about 95,000 to nearly 550,000. One entry per CDR3 protein, called by TCRdb with MiXCR from the 5' RACE reads. V and J calls and clone size were set by TCRdb, not the authors. The data hold hundreds of thousands of distinct CDR3 sequences, with roughly 31% observed a single time. As to this clonotype: The target antigen is unknown.

The CDR3 is made up of 13 amino acids. The germline V and J ends were trimmed by 6 bases and 6 bases, with 15 bases remaining between them. Germline V gene sequence: CDR1 MNHEY, CDR2 SVGEGT. Sequencing was performed on PBMCs. The chain recombines TRBV6-2 or TRBV6-3 with TRBJ2-7, with a weak D call TRBD2 (6 bases). The TCR comes from a woman aged 18-49 years in good health. CDR3 region: CASSQGTGREQYF. The CDR3 DNA is TGTGCCAGCAGCCAAGGGACTGGGCGCGAGCAGTACTTC.